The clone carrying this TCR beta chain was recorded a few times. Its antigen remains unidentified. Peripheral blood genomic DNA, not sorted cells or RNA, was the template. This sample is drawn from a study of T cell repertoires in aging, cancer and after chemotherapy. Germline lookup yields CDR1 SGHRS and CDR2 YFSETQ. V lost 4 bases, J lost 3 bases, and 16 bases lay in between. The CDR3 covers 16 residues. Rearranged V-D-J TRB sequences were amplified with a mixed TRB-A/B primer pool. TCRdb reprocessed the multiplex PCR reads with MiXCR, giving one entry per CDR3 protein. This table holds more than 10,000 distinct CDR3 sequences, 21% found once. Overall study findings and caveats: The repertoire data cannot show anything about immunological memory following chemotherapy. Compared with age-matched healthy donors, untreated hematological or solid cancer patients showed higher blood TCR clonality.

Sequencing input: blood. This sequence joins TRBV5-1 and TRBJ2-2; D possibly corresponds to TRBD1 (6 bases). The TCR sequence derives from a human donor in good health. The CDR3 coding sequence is TGCGCCAGCAGCCCCTACAGGGAGTGGGACACCGGGGAGCTGTTTTTT. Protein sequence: CASSPYREWDTGELFF.